This record looks at one T cell receptor beta chain sequence and its context. What it binds is not known. This sample was taken from a study of a mutant IDH1 vaccine in newly diagnosed glioma. Overall study: The patients were given eight vaccinations, one each in weeks 1, 3, 5, 7, 11, 15, 19 and 23.

Using immunoSEQ multiplex PCR, the repertoire was profiled, and TCRdb retains in-frame clones only, with some absent. Here the sample spans 110,000 or so clones, roughly 90% being singletons. CDR1 is LNHNV, CDR2 YYDKDF, per germline (reference sequence). This CDR3 is 16 amino acids long. J gave up 3 bases and V 0 bases, and 6 bases lay outside the gene matches. Time point described: week 11, during vaccination. Doses comprised 300 ug of mutant IDH1 20-mer peptide each, plus topical imiquimod. The chain links TRBV15 to TRBJ2-7; 9 positions agree with TRBD1. This TCR came from a woman aged 50 to 65 with glioma. The sequenced sample was PBMCs, obtained from a glioma patient whose treatment included an IDH1 peptide vaccine. The CDR3 region is CATSREGGQGVYEQYF. In DNA, the CDR3 is TGTGCCACCAGCAGAGAGGGGGGACAGGGCGTCTACGAGCAGTACTTC. Complete variable domain (other parts from reference TRBV15 and TRBJ2-7): DAMVIQNPRYQVTQFGKPVTLSCSQTLNHNVMYWYQQKSSQAPKLLFHYYDKDFNNEADTPDNFQSRRPNTSFCFLDIRSPGLGDTAMYLCATSREGGQGVYEQYFGPGTRLTVT.